The 14 T cell receptor beta chains reported below all come from one sample, sequenced in a study of blood T cell repertoires in COVID-19. TCRdb's copy holds only in-frame clones and misses some; the assay was immunoSEQ multiplex PCR. The sample shows about 100,000 clones, over 75% of them seen only once. Sequencing was performed on peripheral blood. The receptor set was obtained from a man aged 25 to 45 in a cohort sampled during active COVID-19.

In this sample, this clone turned up once. V usage is TRBV19 and J usage is TRBJ2-3; TRBD2 aligns across 8 bases. Germline CDR1 is LNHDA and CDR2 is SQIVND (reference sequence). The trim removed 6 bases at V and 1 base at J, leaving 9 bases unmatched. The CDR3 covers 16 residues. Here the CDR3 DNA reads TGTGCCAGTAGGGAGACTAGCGCGGGGCGCACAGATACGCAGTATTTT. Translating it yields CASRETSAGRTDTQYF.

The rearrangement uses TRBV5-1 and TRBJ2-1; D is perhaps TRBD2 (5 bases). The CDR3 covers 16 residues. The germline V gene encodes CDR1 SGHRS and CDR2 YFSETQ. Trimming shortened V by 3 bases and J by 1 base, and 14 bases separated the two germline ends. The CDR3 region has the DNA TGCGCCAGCAGCTCGACGAGGGCCGGGTCCTACAATGAGCAGTTCTTC. Translated, it gives CASSSTRAGSYNEQFF.

The chain couples TRBV27 to TRBJ1-6; weak D call: TRBD1 (5 bases). From germline, CDR1 is MNHEY and CDR2 SMNVEV (reference sequence). The CDR3 consists of 14 residues. V gave up 8 bases and J gave up 7 bases, with 15 bases separating them. The CDR3 region has the DNA TGTGCCAGCGGATTCAGGGTGGAAAATTCACCCCTCCACTTT. Encoded protein: CASGFRVENSPLHF.

CDR3 sequence (DNA): TGCGCCAGCAGTGAGGTGCGACAGGACACAGATACGCAGTATTTT. Protein product: CASSEVRQDTDTQYF. The rearrangement links TRBV10-1 to TRBJ2-3; possibly TRBD1 for D (6 bases). This CDR3 comprises 15 residues. V shed 2 bases and J shed 2 bases, with 11 bases lying between them. Germline V lookup: CDR1 WNHNN, CDR2 SYGVQD (reference sequence).

This clone was counted once. The chain employs TRBV11-3 and TRBJ2-1, with TRBD1 matching 7 bases. The ends lost 5 bases at V and 1 base at J; junction bases unmatched: 8. This CDR3 region has 16 residues. Germline loops: CDR1 SGHNT, CDR2 YENEEA. Here the CDR3 reads CASSVTGTDSYNEQFF. CDR3 in DNA: TGTGCCAGCAGCGTTACCGGGACAGATTCCTACAATGAGCAGTTCTTC.

This chain connects TRBV10-3 to TRBJ2-1, with D perhaps matching TRBD2 (5 bases). This CDR3 region has 14 residues. CDR1 and CDR2 (germline): ENHRY, SYGVKD. Trimming left V 3 bases short and J 4 bases short, with 10 bases between. The CDR3 is CAISDGADYNEQFF. CDR3 bases: TGTGCCATCAGTGACGGAGCGGATTACAATGAGCAGTTCTTC.

The V gene is TRBV2, the J gene TRBJ2-1; 10 nucleotides align to TRBD2. With 2 bases clipped from V and 5 bases from J, the junction kept 0 bases outside the gene matches. CDR3 length: 14 residues. Germline V lookup: CDR1 SNHLY, CDR2 FYNNEI. CDR3 sequence: CASSELAGDNEQFF. The DNA for the CDR3 is TGTGCCAGCAGTGAACTAGCGGGGGACAATGAGCAGTTCTTC.

J is TRBJ1-6 and V is TRBV28, with D unclear. V was pared by 5 bases and J by 0 bases, with 8 bases between. The CDR3 is 15 amino acids. Germline-derived CDR1 and CDR2 are MDHEN and SYDVKM. The CDR3 nucleotides are TGTGCCAGCAGTGTACCGAGCTCCTATAATTCACCCCTCCACTTT. Its protein is CASSVPSSYNSPLHF.

The chain uses TRBV7-2 and TRBJ1-6, with D uncertain. Germline values: CDR1 SGHTA, CDR2 FQGNSA. The CDR3 contains 15 residues. V gave up 1 base and J gave up 10 bases, with 14 bases separating them. CDR3 nucleotide sequence: TGTGCCAGCAGCTTAGACATGGTACCCCAATCACCCCTCCACTTT. This translates into CASSLDMVPQSPLHF.

V usage is TRBV7-2 and J usage is TRBJ2-5, with 12 nucleotides matching TRBD2. Per the germline V gene, CDR1 is SGHTA and CDR2 is FQGNSA. With V trimmed by 5 bases and J by 2 bases, 3 bases remained unmatched. The CDR3 runs to 15 residues. The CDR3 loop reads CASSPGTSGQETQYF. The DNA for the CDR3 is TGTGCCAGCAGCCCCGGGACTAGCGGGCAAGAGACCCAGTACTTC.

V and J are TRBV6-2 or TRBV6-3 and TRBJ1-2; 10 bases fit TRBD1. This CDR3 is 15 amino acids long. The junction had 7 bases not matched to a gene; V was cut back by 4 bases and J by 5 bases. In germline, CDR1 is MNHEY, CDR2 SVGEGT. The CDR3 region is CASSFRTGGKYGYTF. The CDR3, as DNA: TGTGCCAGCAGTTTCCGGACAGGGGGGAAGTATGGCTACACCTTC.

The rearrangement uses TRBV6-5 and TRBJ2-1; 8 nucleotides agree with TRBD2. The CDR3 length is 16 residues. V lost 0 bases to trimming and J lost 3 bases; unmatched junction nucleotides: 4. Germline V gene sequence: CDR1 MNHEY, CDR2 SVGAGI. The CDR3 DNA is TGTGCCAGCAGTTACTCGGTGGGACTAGTCTACAATGAGCAGTTCTTC. This sequence encodes CASSYSVGLVYNEQFF.

The chain is built from TRBV7-9 and TRBJ2-7; no firm D call. V shed 1 base and J shed 2 bases, with 15 bases lying between them. Germline values: CDR1 SEHNR, CDR2 FQNEAQ (reference sequence). The CDR3 consists of 16 residues. In DNA, the CDR3 is TGTGCCAGCAGCTTAGAGTCGTGGGCCCCAACCTACGAGCAGTACTTC. This sequence encodes CASSLESWAPTYEQYF.

This chain joins TRBV7-2 and TRBJ1-1, with D perhaps matching TRBD1 (5 bases). This CDR3 is 14 amino acids long. The V end lost 0 bases, the J end lost 10 bases, and 15 bases lay between the germline ends. From germline, CDR1 is SGHTA and CDR2 FQGNSA. CDR3 protein: CASSLASGKVGAFF. DNA for the CDR3: TGTGCCAGCAGCTTAGCGTCAGGGAAGGTAGGAGCTTTCTTT.